The 10 T cell receptor beta chains given below trace back to one sample, sequenced in a study of blood T cell repertoires in COVID-19. Some clones are missing from TCRdb's copy, which holds only in-frame ones; the method was immunoSEQ multiplex PCR. The top ten hold less than 7% of the sample, which has about 140,000 clones, roughly 84% seen once. The sample was PBMCs or T cells enriched from blood (not recorded which). The receptor set was obtained from a man aged 35 to 55 with acute COVID-19.

This chain uses TRBV4-3 with TRBJ1-2; D ambiguous. This CDR3 is built from 14 residues. The V and J ends lost 0 bases and 5 bases respectively, with 10 bases between them. The germline V gene encodes CDR1 LGHNA and CDR2 YSLEER. The CDR3 DNA sequence: TGCGCCAGCAGCCAAGATAAAATGGAGTATGGCTACACCTTC. This sequence encodes CASSQDKMEYGYTF.

The V and J genes are TRBV30 and TRBJ2-1, with a tentative D call TRBD1 (5 bases). This CDR3 is built from 12 residues. V gave up 4 bases and J gave up 9 bases, with 13 bases separating them. Germline CDR1 and CDR2: GTSNPN and SVGIG (reference sequence). The CDR3, as DNA: TGTGCCTGGACGCCTACTGGGGCTGAGCAGTTCTTC. Residues: CAWTPTGAEQFF.

The chain recombines TRBV3-1 (or the pseudogene TRBV3-2) with TRBJ1-4; D is ambiguous. CDR1 is LGHDT, CDR2 YNNKEL, per germline (reference sequence). The CDR3 contains 14 residues. Trimming left V 2 bases short and J 6 bases short, with 10 bases between. CDR3 DNA sequence: TGTGCCAGCAGCCAACGGGGAGAGGATGAAAAACTGTTTTTT. As protein: CASSQRGEDEKLFF.

This clone was detected only a few times. V gene TRBV27 combines with J gene TRBJ1-1; 10 positions agree with TRBD1. The J segment lost 1 base and the V segment lost 6 bases, leaving 11 bases of the junction unmatched. The germline V gene has CDR1 MNHEY and CDR2 SMNVEV (reference sequence). The CDR3 length is 17 residues. CDR3 bases: TGTGCCAGCAGGCCAGAGACAGGGGGCTGGGAGAACACTGAAGCTTTCTTT. It yields the protein CASRPETGGWENTEAFF.

For the CDR3, the DNA is TGTGCCAGTAGTATCGTAGACAATGAGCAGTTCTTC. The encoded protein is CASSIVDNEQFF. V is TRBV19 and J is TRBJ2-1; D not resolved. V was cut by 3 bases and J by 5 bases, with 5 bases left in between. Germline values: CDR1 LNHDA, CDR2 SQIVND (reference sequence). This CDR3 region has 12 residues.

This clone has at least ten counts. This chain joins TRBV4-3 and TRBJ2-1; no firm D call. Germline CDR1 and CDR2: LGHNA and YSLEER. The CDR3 has 17 residues. V lost 0 bases to trimming and J lost 0 bases, with 12 bases between them. Here the CDR3 DNA reads TGCGCCAGCAGCCAAGATTTTAGCCCGGGCTCCTACAATGAGCAGTTCTTC. Translated, it gives CASSQDFSPGSYNEQFF.

This clone was detected a few times. CDR3 sequence: CASSLIHAGQPYTF. The CDR3 DNA follows: TGTGCCAGCAGCTTAATCCATGCGGGTCAGCCCTACACCTTC. This chain uses TRBV7-8 with TRBJ1-2; D remains ambiguous. Looked up from germline, CDR1 is SGHVS and CDR2 is FQNEAQ. The V end was cut by 2 bases, the J end by 10 bases, with 17 bases between. This CDR3 comprises 14 residues.

The chain carries TRBV28 and TRBJ1-5; D is possibly TRBD1 (6 bases). Trimming removed 0 bases at V and 0 bases at J, with 9 bases between. CDR1 and CDR2 from the germline V gene are MDHEN and SYDVKM. The CDR3 length is 16 residues. The CDR3 sequence: CASSLWYRASNQPQHF. The DNA of the CDR3 is TGTGCCAGCAGTTTATGGTACAGGGCTAGCAATCAGCCCCAGCATTTT.

V is TRBV7-9 and J is TRBJ2-2, with 11 bases matching TRBD2. The CDR3 totals 15 residues. CDR1 is SEHNR, CDR2 FQNEAQ, per germline (reference sequence). The V gene end was trimmed by 3 bases and the J gene end by 4 bases; junction bases not matched to a gene: 1. The CDR3 DNA reads TGTGCCAGCAGCTTTAGCGGGAGGGGCACCGGGGAGCTGTTTTTT. Its protein is CASSFSGRGTGELFF.

V and J are TRBV5-5 and TRBJ2-7, with a possible D match to TRBD1 (6 bases). Trimming pared 0 bases from V and 4 bases from J, leaving 8 bases between. CDR3 size: 13 residues. From germline, CDR1 is SGHKS and CDR2 YYEKEE (reference sequence). The CDR3 region has the DNA TGTGCCAGCAGCTTGGACAGGGATTACGAGCAGTACTTC. Its protein is CASSLDRDYEQYF. The complete variable domain, with remaining parts taken from reference TRBV5-5 and TRBJ2-7, reads DAGVTQSPTHLIKTRGQQVTLRCSPISGHKSVSWYQQVLGQGPQFIFQYYEKEERGRGNFPDRFSARQFPNYSSELNVNALLLGDSALYLCASSLDRDYEQYFGPGTRLTVT.